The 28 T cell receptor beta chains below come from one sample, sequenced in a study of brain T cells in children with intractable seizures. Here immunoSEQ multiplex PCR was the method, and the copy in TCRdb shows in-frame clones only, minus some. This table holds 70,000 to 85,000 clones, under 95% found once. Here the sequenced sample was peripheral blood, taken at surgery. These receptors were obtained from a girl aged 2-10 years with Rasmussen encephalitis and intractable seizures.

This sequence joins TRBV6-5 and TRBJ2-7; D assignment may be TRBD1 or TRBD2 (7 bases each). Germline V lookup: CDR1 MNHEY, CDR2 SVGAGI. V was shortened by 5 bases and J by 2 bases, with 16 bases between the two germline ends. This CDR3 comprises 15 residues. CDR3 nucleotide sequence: TGTGCCAGCAGTCCGTACAGGGGAGGGCCCTACGAGCAGTACTTC. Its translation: CASSPYRGGPYEQYF.

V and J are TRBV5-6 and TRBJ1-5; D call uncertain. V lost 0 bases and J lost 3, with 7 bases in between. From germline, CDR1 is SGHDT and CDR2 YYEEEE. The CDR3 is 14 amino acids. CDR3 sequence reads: CASSLAGFNQPQHF. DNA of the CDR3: TGTGCCAGCAGCTTGGCGGGGTTCAATCAGCCCCAGCATTTT.

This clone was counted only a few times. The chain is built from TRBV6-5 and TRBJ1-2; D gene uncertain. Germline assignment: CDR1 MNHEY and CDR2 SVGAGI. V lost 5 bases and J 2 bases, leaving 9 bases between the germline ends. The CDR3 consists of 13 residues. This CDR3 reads CASSRTSNYGYTF. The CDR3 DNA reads TGTGCCAGCAGTCGGACTTCGAACTATGGCTACACCTTC.

The DNA for the CDR3 is TGCGCCAGCAGCCTGACAGGGGGTAACCAGCCCCAGCATTTT. Translating gives CASSLTGGNQPQHF. The rearrangement uses TRBV5-1 and TRBJ1-5, with 9 positions matching TRBD1. Germline V lookup: CDR1 SGHRS, CDR2 YFSETQ. The CDR3 runs 14 residues. V lost 4 bases and J lost 7; bases outside the gene matches: 6.

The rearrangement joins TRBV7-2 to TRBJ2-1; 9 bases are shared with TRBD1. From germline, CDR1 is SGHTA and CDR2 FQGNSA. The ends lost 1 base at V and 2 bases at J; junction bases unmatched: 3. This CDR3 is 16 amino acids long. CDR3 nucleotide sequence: TGTGCCAGCAGCTTAGAGGGGACAGGGCCCTACAATGAGCAGTTCTTC. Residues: CASSLEGTGPYNEQFF.

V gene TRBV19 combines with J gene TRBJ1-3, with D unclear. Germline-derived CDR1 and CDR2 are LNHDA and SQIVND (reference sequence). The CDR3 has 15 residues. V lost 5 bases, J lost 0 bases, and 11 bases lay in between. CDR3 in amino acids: CASSLTGRSGNTIYF. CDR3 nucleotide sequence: TGTGCCAGTAGTTTGACGGGCCGCTCTGGAAACACCATATATTTT.

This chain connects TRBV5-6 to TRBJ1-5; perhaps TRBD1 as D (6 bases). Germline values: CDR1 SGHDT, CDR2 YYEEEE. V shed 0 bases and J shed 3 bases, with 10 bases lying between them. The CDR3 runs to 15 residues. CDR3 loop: CASSLAQGLNQPQHF. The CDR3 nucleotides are TGTGCCAGCAGCTTGGCACAGGGCCTCAATCAGCCCCAGCATTTT.

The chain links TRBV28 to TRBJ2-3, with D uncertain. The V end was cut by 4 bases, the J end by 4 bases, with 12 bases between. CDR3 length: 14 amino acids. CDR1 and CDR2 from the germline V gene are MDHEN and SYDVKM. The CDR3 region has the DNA TGTGCCAGCAGTTCAACAAACACCCCAGATACGCAGTATTTT. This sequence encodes CASSSTNTPDTQYF.

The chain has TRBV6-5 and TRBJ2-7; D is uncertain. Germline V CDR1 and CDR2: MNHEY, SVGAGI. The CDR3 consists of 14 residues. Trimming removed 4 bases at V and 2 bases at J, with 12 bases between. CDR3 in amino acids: CASSLLGTPYEQYF. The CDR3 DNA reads TGTGCCAGCAGTTTGTTGGGCACCCCCTACGAGCAGTACTTC.

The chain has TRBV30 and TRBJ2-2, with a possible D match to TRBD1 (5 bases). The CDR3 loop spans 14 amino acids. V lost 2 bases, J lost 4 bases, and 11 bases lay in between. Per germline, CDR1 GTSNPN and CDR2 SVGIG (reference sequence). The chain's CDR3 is CAWSSRVGTGELFF. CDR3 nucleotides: TGTGCCTGGAGTAGCAGGGTGGGCACCGGGGAGCTGTTTTTT.

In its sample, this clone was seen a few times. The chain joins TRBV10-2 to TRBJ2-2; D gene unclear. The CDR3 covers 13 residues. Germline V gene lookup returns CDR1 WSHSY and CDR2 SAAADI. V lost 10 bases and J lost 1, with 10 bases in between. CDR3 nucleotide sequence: TGCGCCACCGGACCGTTGAACACCGGGGAGCTGTTTTTT. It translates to CATGPLNTGELFF.

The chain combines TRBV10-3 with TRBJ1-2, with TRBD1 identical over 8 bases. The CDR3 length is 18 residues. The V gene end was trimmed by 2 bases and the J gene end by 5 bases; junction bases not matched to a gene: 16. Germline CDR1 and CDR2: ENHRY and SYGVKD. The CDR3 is CAISEPNPGQEGGYGYTF. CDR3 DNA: TGTGCCATCAGTGAGCCCAACCCGGGACAGGAGGGGGGTTATGGCTACACCTTC.

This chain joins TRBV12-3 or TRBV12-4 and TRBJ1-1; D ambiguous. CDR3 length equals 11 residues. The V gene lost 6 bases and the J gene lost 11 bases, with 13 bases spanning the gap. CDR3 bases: TGTGCCAGCAGGGCGGGGTCGAGGGCTTTCTTT. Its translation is CASRAGSRAFF.

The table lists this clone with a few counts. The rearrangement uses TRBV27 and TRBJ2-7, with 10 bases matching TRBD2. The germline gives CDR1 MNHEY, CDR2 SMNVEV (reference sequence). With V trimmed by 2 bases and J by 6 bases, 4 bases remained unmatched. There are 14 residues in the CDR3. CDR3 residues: CASSLGSSGSEQYF. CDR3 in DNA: TGTGCCAGCAGTTTAGGCTCTAGCGGGAGCGAGCAGTACTTC.

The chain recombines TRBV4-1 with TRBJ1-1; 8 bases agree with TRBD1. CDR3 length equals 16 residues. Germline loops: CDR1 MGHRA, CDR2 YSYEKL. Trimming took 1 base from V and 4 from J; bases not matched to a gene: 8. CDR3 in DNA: TGCGCCAGCAGCCAAGCGTTTGACAGGGGATTCACTGAAGCTTTCTTT. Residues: CASSQAFDRGFTEAFF.

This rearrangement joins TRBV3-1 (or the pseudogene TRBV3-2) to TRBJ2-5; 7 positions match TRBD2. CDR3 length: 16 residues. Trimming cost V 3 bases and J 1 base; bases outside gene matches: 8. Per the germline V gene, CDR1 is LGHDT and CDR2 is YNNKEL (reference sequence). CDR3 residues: CASSHPSGTTQETQYF. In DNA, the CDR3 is TGTGCCAGCAGCCACCCCTCCGGGACTACCCAAGAGACCCAGTACTTC.

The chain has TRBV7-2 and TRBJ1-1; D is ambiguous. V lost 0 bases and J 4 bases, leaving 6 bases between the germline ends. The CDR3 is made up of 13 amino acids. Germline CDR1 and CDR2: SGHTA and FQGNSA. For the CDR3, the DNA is TGTGCCAGCAGCTTAGCCAGTTCCACTGAAGCTTTCTTT. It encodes CASSLASSTEAFF.

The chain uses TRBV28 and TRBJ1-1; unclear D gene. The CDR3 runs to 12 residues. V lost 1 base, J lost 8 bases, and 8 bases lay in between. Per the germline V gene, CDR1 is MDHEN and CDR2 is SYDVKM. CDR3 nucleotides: TGTGCCAGCAGTTTATCACCCAGGGAAGCTTTCTTT. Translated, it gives CASSLSPREAFF.

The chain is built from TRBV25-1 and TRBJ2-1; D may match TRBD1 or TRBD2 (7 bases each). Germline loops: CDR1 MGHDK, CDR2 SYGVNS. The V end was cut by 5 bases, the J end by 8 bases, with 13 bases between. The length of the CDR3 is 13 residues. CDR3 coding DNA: TGTGCCAGCAGTCAGGGGGGGCATTATGAGCAGTTCTTC. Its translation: CASSQGGHYEQFF.

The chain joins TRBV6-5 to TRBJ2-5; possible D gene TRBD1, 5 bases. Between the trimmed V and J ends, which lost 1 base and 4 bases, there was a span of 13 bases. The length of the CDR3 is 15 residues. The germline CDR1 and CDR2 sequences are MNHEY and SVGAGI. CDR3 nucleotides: TGTGCCAGCAGTTACTTCTCTGGGGCTAGAGAGACCCAGTACTTC. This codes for CASSYFSGARETQYF.

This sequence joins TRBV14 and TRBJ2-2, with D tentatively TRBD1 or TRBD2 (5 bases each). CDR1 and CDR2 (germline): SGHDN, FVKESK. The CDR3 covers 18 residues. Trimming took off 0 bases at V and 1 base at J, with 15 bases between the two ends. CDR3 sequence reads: CASSQDRWQGENTGELFF. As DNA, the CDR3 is TGTGCCAGCAGCCAAGATCGATGGCAGGGAGAGAACACCGGGGAGCTGTTTTTT.

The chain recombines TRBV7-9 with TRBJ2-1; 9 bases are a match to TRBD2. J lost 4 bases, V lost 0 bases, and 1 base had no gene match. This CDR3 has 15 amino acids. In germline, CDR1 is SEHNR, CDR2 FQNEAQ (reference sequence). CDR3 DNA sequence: TGTGCCAGCAGCTTAGCGCTAGCGGGGTACAATGAGCAGTTCTTC. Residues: CASSLALAGYNEQFF.

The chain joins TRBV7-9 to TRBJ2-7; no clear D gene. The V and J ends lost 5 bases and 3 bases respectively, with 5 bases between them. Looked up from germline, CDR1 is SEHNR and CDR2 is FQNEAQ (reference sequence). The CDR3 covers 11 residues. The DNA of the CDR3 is TGTGCCAGCAGCCCCCGCTACGAGCAGTACTTC. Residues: CASSPRYEQYF.

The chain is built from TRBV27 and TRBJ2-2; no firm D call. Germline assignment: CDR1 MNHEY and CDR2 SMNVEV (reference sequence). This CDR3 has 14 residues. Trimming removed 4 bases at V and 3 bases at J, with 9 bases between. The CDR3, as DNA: TGTGCCAGCAGTTACACGGTACACACCGGGGAGCTGTTTTTT. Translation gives CASSYTVHTGELFF.

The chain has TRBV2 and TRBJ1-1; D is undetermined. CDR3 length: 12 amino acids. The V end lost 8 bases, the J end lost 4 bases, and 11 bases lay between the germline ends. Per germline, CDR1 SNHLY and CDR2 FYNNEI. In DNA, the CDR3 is TGTGCCAGCCCCCTAAGCGGCACTGAAGCTTTCTTT. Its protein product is CASPLSGTEAFF.

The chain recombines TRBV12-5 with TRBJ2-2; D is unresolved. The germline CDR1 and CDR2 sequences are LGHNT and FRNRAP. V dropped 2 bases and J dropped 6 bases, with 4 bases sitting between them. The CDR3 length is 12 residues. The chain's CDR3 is CASGLWSGELFF. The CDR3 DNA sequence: TGTGCTAGTGGTTTGTGGTCCGGGGAGCTGTTTTTT.

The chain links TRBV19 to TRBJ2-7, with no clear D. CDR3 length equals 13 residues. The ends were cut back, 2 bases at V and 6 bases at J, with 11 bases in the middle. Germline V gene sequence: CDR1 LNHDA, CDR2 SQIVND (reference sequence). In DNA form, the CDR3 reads TGTGCCAGTAGTATAACGAAGCTTAGCGAGCAGTACTTC. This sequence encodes CASSITKLSEQYF.

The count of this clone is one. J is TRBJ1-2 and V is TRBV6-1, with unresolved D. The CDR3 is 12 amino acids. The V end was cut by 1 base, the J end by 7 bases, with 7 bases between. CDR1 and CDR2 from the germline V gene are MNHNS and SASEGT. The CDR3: CASSEEEIGYTF. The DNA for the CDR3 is TGTGCCAGCAGTGAAGAGGAGATTGGCTACACCTTC.